This TCR beta chain was profiled in a study of blood T cells in healthy people across ages. This clonotype was counted many times. Combining a sample-barcoded 5' primer with a J-beta primer mix, a second PCR ran for roughly 7 to 12 cycles. Sequencing yielded, for each sample, at least 3 million paired-end reads carrying CDR3. TCRdb re-analysed the 5' RACE reads in MiXCR, keeping a single row per CDR3 protein. The sample comprises approximately 960,000 distinct CDR3 sequences, around 29% of which are singletons, and 10% rests with the top ten. The same data also went into a second study, on T cells of mothers and their children.

The sample taken for sequencing was blood. This sequence was found in a woman in her 40s in good health.

The CDR3 is CASSRPDRTLYEQYF. CDR3 nucleotides: TGTGCCAGCAGCCGACCGGACAGGACCCTCTACGAGCAGTACTTC. The rearrangement joins TRBV28 to TRBJ2-7, with 7 bases identical to TRBD1. V trimming: 6 bases; J trimming: 3 bases; junction bases outside the gene matches: 11. CDR1 and CDR2 from the germline V gene are MDHEN and SYDVKM. The CDR3 contains 15 residues.